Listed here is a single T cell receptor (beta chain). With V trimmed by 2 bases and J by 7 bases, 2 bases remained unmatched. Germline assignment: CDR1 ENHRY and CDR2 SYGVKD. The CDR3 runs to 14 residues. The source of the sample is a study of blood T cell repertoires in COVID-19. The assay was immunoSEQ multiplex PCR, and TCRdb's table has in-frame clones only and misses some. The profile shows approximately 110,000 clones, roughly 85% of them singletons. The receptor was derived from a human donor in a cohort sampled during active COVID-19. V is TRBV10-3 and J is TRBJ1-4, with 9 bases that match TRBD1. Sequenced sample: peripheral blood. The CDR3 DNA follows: TGTGCCATCAGTGAGGAGGACAGGGGTGAAAAACTGTTTTTT. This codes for CAISEEDRGEKLFF.